This passage covers 25 T cell receptor beta chains from one sample sequenced in a study of blood T cell repertoires in COVID-19. Generated by immunoSEQ multiplex PCR, the TCRdb table keeps only in-frame clones and is missing some. The profile shows over 150,000 clones, about 88% of them singletons. The sample was peripheral blood. These receptors originate from a man aged 40-50 years with acute or convalescent COVID-19.

This clone was observed a single time. The chain couples TRBV28 to TRBJ1-2; 9 nucleotides agree with TRBD1. Germline CDR1 and CDR2: MDHEN and SYDVKM. This CDR3 is 14 amino acids long. The J segment lost 3 bases and the V segment lost 6 bases, leaving 5 bases of the junction unmatched. In DNA, the CDR3 is TGTGCCAGCAGGTCCACAGGGGGCGACTATGGCTACACCTTC. Its protein is CASRSTGGDYGYTF.

In this sample, this clone turned up a few times. CDR3 bases: TGTGCCAGCACCTCCTATACAGGGAACTATGGCTACACCTTC. Protein product: CASTSYTGNYGYTF. V usage is TRBV28 and J usage is TRBJ1-2; a possible D gene is TRBD1 (6 bases). The CDR3 loop spans 14 amino acids. CDR1 is MDHEN, CDR2 SYDVKM, per germline. V was pared by 7 bases and J by 2 bases, with 14 bases between.

The CDR3 spells CASHPSTGAGELFF. The CDR3 DNA sequence: TGTGCCAGTCACCCTTCGACAGGGGCCGGGGAGCTGTTTTTT. The gene calls are TRBV19 and TRBJ2-2, with 8 bases identical to TRBD1. This CDR3 contains 14 residues. Trimming at V came to 8 bases and at J to 6 bases, leaving 8 bases not matched to a gene. CDR1 LNHDA and CDR2 SQIVND come from the germline V gene (reference sequence).

The rearrangement links TRBV19 to TRBJ2-1, with TRBD2 identical over 8 bases. Looked up from germline, CDR1 is LNHDA and CDR2 is SQIVND (reference sequence). This CDR3 comprises 15 residues. Trimming removed 2 bases from V and 5 bases from J; junction bases left unmatched: 5. CDR3 sequence reads: CASSIPGGPNNEQFF. The CDR3 DNA reads as TGTGCCAGTAGTATACCGGGGGGGCCCAACAATGAGCAGTTCTTC.

The rearrangement links TRBV27 to TRBJ1-5; D is unclear. V was cut by 3 bases and J by 6 bases, with 9 bases left in between. Looked up from germline, CDR1 is MNHEY and CDR2 is SMNVEV (reference sequence). The CDR3 extends over 13 amino acids. CDR3 amino acids: CASSLRVGQPQHF. Written as DNA, the CDR3 is TGTGCCAGCAGTTTGAGGGTGGGTCAGCCCCAGCATTTT.

V and J are TRBV5-4 and TRBJ1-3, with 7 bases aligning to TRBD1. V lost 4 bases to trimming and J lost 5 bases; unmatched junction nucleotides: 12. This CDR3 is built from 16 residues. The germline V gene encodes CDR1 SGHNT and CDR2 YYREEE (reference sequence). The CDR3 spells CASSRQAGGMRNTIYF. The CDR3 DNA reads TGTGCCAGCAGCCGACAGGCAGGGGGGATGCGAAACACCATATATTTT.

This clone was counted once. The genes are TRBV7-3 and TRBJ2-1; no definite D call. The CDR3 is made up of 18 amino acids. CDR1 SGHTA and CDR2 FQGTGA come from the germline V gene. V shed 1 base and J shed 0 bases, with 16 bases lying between them. CDR3: CASSLSGEDSRSYNEQFF. The DNA of the CDR3 is TGTGCCAGCAGCTTAAGCGGAGAAGACTCCCGCTCCTACAATGAGCAGTTCTTC. The full variable domain, in which reference TRBV7-3 and TRBJ2-1 provide the parts outside the CDR3, is GAGVSQTPSNKVTEKGKYVELRCDPISGHTALYWYRQSLGQGPEFLIYFQGTGAADDSGLPNDRFFAVRPEGSVSTLKIQRTERGDSAVYLCASSLSGEDSRSYNEQFFGPGTRLTVL.

This clone was counted a few times. The chain employs TRBV29-1 and TRBJ1-2, with 9 positions matching TRBD1. Per the germline V gene, CDR1 is SQVTM and CDR2 is ANQGSEA. The CDR3 has 12 residues. V was pared by 4 bases and J by 7 bases, with 4 bases of the junction left unmatched. The CDR3 DNA reads as TGCAGCGTTGGACAGGGGGGGTTTGGCTACACCTTC. It translates to CSVGQGGFGYTF.

The count of this clone is one. The genes are TRBV6-5 and TRBJ2-7; weak D call: TRBD1 (5 bases). V lost 2 bases to trimming and J lost 5 bases, with 13 bases between them. This CDR3 is built from 14 residues. Germline loops: CDR1 MNHEY, CDR2 SVGAGI. CDR3 nucleotide sequence: TGTGCCAGCAGTTACACACAGGTTCGCAACGAGCAGTACTTC. Encoded protein: CASSYTQVRNEQYF.

Only one count was recorded for this clone. V usage is TRBV2 and J usage is TRBJ1-2; D gene ambiguous. Trimming shortened V by 7 bases and J by 4 bases, and 19 bases separated the two germline ends. Germline-derived CDR1 and CDR2 are SNHLY and FYNNEI. This CDR3 has 15 residues. The CDR3 spells CASTGHRDPRYGYTF. The CDR3, as DNA: TGTGCCAGCACTGGGCACCGGGATCCCCGCTATGGCTACACCTTC.

The chain combines TRBV9 with TRBJ1-1, with D tentatively TRBD1 (5 bases). V was cut by 4 bases and J by 0 bases, with 13 bases left in between. The CDR3 runs to 15 residues. From germline, CDR1 is SGDLS and CDR2 YYNGEE. This CDR3 reads CASSIDHRMNTEAFF. DNA of the CDR3: TGTGCCAGCAGCATAGACCACAGGATGAACACTGAAGCTTTCTTT.

J is TRBJ2-1 and V is TRBV11-2, with D possibly being TRBD2 (5 bases). The CDR3 has 16 residues. Trimming took 0 bases from V and 0 from J, leaving 9 bases between them. CDR1 SGHAT and CDR2 FQNNGV come from the germline V gene. This CDR3 is CASSLDFGSSYNEQFF. In DNA, the CDR3 is TGTGCCAGCAGCTTAGATTTTGGGAGCTCCTACAATGAGCAGTTCTTC.

This rearrangement joins TRBV9 to TRBJ2-3; 7 bases are a match to TRBD2. The CDR3 is made up of 15 amino acids. The germline V gene has CDR1 SGDLS and CDR2 YYNGEE. Trimming took 3 bases from V and 10 from J; bases not matched to a gene: 14. CDR3 sequence: CASSAASGEVGAQYF. The CDR3 DNA reads as TGTGCCAGCAGCGCCGCTAGCGGCGAAGTTGGGGCGCAGTATTTT.

The chain has TRBV2 and TRBJ1-2; maybe TRBD1 (5 bases). CDR1 SNHLY and CDR2 FYNNEI come from the germline V gene. The CDR3 totals 14 residues. V was pared by 6 bases and J by 2 bases, with 13 bases between. The CDR3 DNA follows: TGTGCCAGCAGATTGGAGGGACTAAACTATGGCTACACCTTC. Encoded protein: CASRLEGLNYGYTF.

The rearrangement uses TRBV12-3 or TRBV12-4 and TRBJ2-1, with D perhaps TRBD2 (5 bases). Trimming removed 6 bases from V and 7 bases from J, with 13 bases in between. CDR3 length: 13 amino acids. The CDR3 DNA sequence: TGTGCCAGCAGCACTGGACTCGGGAATGAGCAGTTCTTC. It translates to CASSTGLGNEQFF.

This clone was counted a single time. The chain has TRBV19 and TRBJ1-2; 7 nucleotides match TRBD1. In germline, CDR1 is LNHDA, CDR2 SQIVND (reference sequence). The CDR3 runs 15 residues. The junction had 13 bases not matched to a gene; V was cut back by 6 bases and J by 6 bases. The CDR3 here is CASRETDRASHGYTF. Here the CDR3 DNA reads TGTGCCAGTAGAGAAACAGACAGGGCATCTCATGGCTACACCTTC.

V usage is TRBV7-2 and J usage is TRBJ1-5, with D unclear. The CDR3 is 13 amino acids. Trimming pared 5 bases from V and 6 bases from J, leaving 11 bases between. Germline-derived CDR1 and CDR2 are SGHTA and FQGNSA. The CDR3 reads CASSTQYAQPQHF. The CDR3 DNA follows: TGTGCCAGCAGCACGCAGTATGCTCAGCCCCAGCATTTT.

This clone appeared a single time. The V and J genes are TRBV3-1 (or the pseudogene TRBV3-2) and TRBJ1-5; no definite D call. Germline assignment: CDR1 LGHDT and CDR2 YNNKEL (reference sequence). This CDR3 has 15 residues. Between the trimmed V and J ends, which lost 0 bases and 0 bases, there was a span of 6 bases. The chain's CDR3 is CASSQDTVSNQPQHF. The CDR3, as DNA: TGTGCCAGCAGCCAAGACACGGTTAGCAATCAGCCCCAGCATTTT.

The V call is TRBV15, the J call TRBJ2-7; 7 bases are shared with TRBD1. V was clipped by 3 bases and J by 3 bases; unmatched bases: 2. This CDR3 is built from 13 residues. Germline loops: CDR1 LNHNV, CDR2 YYDKDF (reference sequence). The CDR3 DNA reads TGTGCCACCAGCAGGGGACAGATCTACGAGCAGTACTTC. Translated, it gives CATSRGQIYEQYF.

The chain is built from TRBV6-5 and TRBJ1-2; the match to TRBD1 covers 8 bases. Looked up from germline, CDR1 is MNHEY and CDR2 is SVGAGI. The CDR3 length is 14 residues. Trimming at V came to 6 bases and at J to 5 bases, leaving 8 bases not matched to a gene. CDR3 loop: CASRAGTGAYGYTF. DNA for the CDR3: TGTGCCAGCAGAGCCGGGACAGGAGCTTATGGCTACACCTTC.

This sequence joins TRBV5-4 and TRBJ2-6, with D possibly TRBD1 on 6 matching bases. The CDR3 spans 16 residues. V dropped 4 bases and J dropped 0 bases, with 11 bases sitting between them. Germline CDR1 SGHNT, CDR2 YYREEE (reference sequence). The CDR3 loop is CASSTRTVSGANVLTF. DNA of the CDR3: TGTGCCAGCAGCACCCGGACAGTCTCTGGGGCCAACGTCCTGACTTTC. The full variable domain, with the rest looked up from reference TRBV5-4 and TRBJ2-6, is ETGVTQSPTHLIKTRGQQVTLRCSSQSGHNTVSWYQQALGQGPQFIFQYYREEENGRGNFPPRFSGLQFPNYSSELNVNALELDDSALYLCASSTRTVSGANVLTFGAGSRLTVL.

To note about this clone: The sample contains more than one DNA sequence encoding this CDR3. This chain links TRBV5-4 with TRBJ2-3; D not resolved. Germline V CDR1 and CDR2: SGHNT, YYREEE (reference sequence). V lost 4 bases, J lost 2 bases, and 5 bases lay in between. The CDR3 extends over 12 amino acids. The CDR3 here is CASSPNTDTQYF. CDR3 DNA sequence: TGTGCCAGCAGCCCTAACACAGATACGCAGTATTTT.

V gene TRBV10-3 combines with J gene TRBJ1-2, with 7 nucleotides matching TRBD1. Germline lookup yields CDR1 ENHRY and CDR2 SYGVKD. CDR3 length: 13 residues. Trimming cost V 8 bases and J 5 bases; bases outside gene matches: 8. The CDR3 protein is CAIRQGVDYGYTF. CDR3 in DNA: TGTGCCATCCGGCAGGGGGTAGATTATGGCTACACCTTC.

The rearrangement joins TRBV24-1 to TRBJ1-2; D remains unclear. Trimming stripped 2 bases from V and 7 bases from J, with 13 bases between. The CDR3 is 14 amino acids. Germline V lookup: CDR1 KGHDR, CDR2 SFDVKD. Here the CDR3 DNA reads TGTGCCACCAGTGATTATTTAGGGAGGAGTGGCTACACCTTC. Protein: CATSDYLGRSGYTF.

This clone came up once. The V call is TRBV9, the J call TRBJ2-1; 7 bases are shared with TRBD2. V shed 2 bases and J 2 bases; nucleotides not matched to a gene: 4. CDR1 is SGDLS, CDR2 YYNGEE, per germline. The CDR3 consists of 15 residues. In DNA form, the CDR3 reads TGTGCCAGCAGCGTCATTAGCGGGCCCTACAATGAGCAGTTCTTC. Its protein product is CASSVISGPYNEQFF.